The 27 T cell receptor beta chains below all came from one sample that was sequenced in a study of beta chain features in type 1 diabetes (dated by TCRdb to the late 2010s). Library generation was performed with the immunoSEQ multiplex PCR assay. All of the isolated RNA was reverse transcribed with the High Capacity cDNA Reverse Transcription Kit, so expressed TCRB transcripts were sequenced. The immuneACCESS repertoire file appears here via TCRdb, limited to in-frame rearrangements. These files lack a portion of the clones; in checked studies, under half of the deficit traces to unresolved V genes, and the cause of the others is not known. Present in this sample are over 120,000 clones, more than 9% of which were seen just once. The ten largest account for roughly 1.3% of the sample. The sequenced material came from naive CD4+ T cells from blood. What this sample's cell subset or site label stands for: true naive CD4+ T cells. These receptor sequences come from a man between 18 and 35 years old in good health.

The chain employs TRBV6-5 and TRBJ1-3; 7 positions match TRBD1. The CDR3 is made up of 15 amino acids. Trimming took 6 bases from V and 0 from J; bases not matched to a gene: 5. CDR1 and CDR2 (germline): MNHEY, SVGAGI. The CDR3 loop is CASSGQAISGNTIYF. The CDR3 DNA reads TGTGCCAGCAGCGGACAGGCGATCTCTGGAAACACCATATATTTT.

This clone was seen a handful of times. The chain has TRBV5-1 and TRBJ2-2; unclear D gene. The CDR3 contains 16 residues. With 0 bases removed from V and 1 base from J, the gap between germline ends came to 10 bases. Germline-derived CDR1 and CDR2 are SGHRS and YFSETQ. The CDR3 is CASSLAYARNTGELFF. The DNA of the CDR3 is TGCGCCAGCAGCTTGGCCTACGCGAGGAACACCGGGGAGCTGTTTTTT.

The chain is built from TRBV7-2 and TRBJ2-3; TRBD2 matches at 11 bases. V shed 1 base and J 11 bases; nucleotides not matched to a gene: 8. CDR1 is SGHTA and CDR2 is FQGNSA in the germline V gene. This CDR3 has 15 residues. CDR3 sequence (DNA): TGTGCCAGCAGCTTAGACCCTCTAGCGGGGGGCCAGCAGTATTTT. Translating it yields CASSLDPLAGGQQYF.

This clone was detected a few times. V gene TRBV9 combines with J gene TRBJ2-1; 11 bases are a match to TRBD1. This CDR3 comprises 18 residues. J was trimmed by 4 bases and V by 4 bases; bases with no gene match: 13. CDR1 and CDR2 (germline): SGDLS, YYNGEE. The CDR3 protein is CASSPHGTGGLVYNEQFF. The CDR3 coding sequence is TGTGCCAGCAGCCCACACGGGACAGGGGGTCTCGTGTACAATGAGCAGTTCTTC. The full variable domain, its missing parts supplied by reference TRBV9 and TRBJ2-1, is DSGVTQTPKHLITATGQRVTLRCSPRSGDLSVYWYQQSLDQGLQFLIQYYNGEERAKGNILERFSAQQFPDLHSELNLSSLELGDSALYFCASSPHGTGGLVYNEQFFGPGTRLTVL.

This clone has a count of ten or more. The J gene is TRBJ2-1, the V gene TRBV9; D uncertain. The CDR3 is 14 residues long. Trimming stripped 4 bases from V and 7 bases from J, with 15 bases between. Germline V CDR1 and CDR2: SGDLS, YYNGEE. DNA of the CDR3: TGTGCCAGCAGCTTGAGTCACGTCCTAAATGAGCAGTTCTTC. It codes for CASSLSHVLNEQFF. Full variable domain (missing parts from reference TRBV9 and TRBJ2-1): DSGVTQTPKHLITATGQRVTLRCSPRSGDLSVYWYQQSLDQGLQFLIQYYNGEERAKGNILERFSAQQFPDLHSELNLSSLELGDSALYFCASSLSHVLNEQFFGPGTRLTVL.

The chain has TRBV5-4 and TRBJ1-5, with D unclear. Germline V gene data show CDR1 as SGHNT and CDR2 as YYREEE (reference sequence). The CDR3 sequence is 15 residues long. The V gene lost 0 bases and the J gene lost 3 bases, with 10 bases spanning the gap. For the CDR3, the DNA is TGTGCCAGCAGCTTGGAGGAGGCCCTCAATCAGCCCCAGCATTTT. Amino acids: CASSLEEALNQPQHF.

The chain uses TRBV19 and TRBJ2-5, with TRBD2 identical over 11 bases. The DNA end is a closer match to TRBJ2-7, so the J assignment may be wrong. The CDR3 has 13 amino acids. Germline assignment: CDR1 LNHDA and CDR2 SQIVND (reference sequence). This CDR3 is CASRLAGGYEQYF. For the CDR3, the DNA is TGTGCCTCGCGTCTAGCGGGGGGATACGAGCAGTACTTC.

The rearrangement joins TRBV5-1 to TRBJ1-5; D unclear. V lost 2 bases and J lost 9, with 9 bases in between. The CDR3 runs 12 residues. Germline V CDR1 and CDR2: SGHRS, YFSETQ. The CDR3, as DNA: TGCGCCAGCAGCTTCCCCCCCCGGCCCCAGCATTTT. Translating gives CASSFPPRPQHF.

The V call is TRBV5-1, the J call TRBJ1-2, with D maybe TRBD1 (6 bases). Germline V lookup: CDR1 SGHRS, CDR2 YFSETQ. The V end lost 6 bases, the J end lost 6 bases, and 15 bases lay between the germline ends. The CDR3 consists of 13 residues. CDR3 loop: CASTITGTNGYTF. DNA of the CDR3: TGCGCCAGCACCATAACTGGGACAAATGGCTACACCTTC. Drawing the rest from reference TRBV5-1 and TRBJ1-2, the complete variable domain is KAGVTQTPRYLIKTRGQQVTLSCSPISGHRSVSWYQQTPGQGLQFLFEYFSETQRNKGNFPGRFSGRQFSNSRSEMNVSTLELGDSALYLCASTITGTNGYTFGSGTRLTVV.

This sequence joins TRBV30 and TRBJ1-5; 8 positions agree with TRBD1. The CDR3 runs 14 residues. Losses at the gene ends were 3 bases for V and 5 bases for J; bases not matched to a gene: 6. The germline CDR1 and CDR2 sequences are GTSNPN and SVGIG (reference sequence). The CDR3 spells CAWSLSRGHQPQHF. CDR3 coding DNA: TGTGCCTGGAGCCTCTCCAGGGGGCATCAGCCCCAGCATTTT.

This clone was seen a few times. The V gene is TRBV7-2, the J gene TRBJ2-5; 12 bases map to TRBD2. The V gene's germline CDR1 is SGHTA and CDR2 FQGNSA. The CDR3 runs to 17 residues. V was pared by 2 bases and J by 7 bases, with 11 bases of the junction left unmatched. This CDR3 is CASSLRRLAGGQVTQYF. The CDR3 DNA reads TGTGCCAGCAGCTTACGTCGTCTAGCGGGGGGGCAGGTGACCCAGTACTTC.

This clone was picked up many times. CDR3 in DNA: TGTGCCAGCAGCTTACTAGGCAGGGGGTACGAGCAGTACTTC. Translating gives CASSLLGRGYEQYF. The chain has TRBV13 and TRBJ2-7, with 7 bases aligning to TRBD1. The CDR3 covers 14 residues. Per germline, CDR1 PRHDT and CDR2 FYEKMQ (reference sequence). Trimming removed 2 bases from V and 4 bases from J; junction bases left unmatched: 5.

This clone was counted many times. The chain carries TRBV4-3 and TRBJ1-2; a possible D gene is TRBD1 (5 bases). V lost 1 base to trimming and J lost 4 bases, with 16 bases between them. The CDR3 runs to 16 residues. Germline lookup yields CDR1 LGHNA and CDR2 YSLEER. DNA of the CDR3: TGCGCCAGCAGCCAAGGGGCCGGGGGTCTCGGCTATGGCTACACCTTC. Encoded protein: CASSQGAGGLGYGYTF.

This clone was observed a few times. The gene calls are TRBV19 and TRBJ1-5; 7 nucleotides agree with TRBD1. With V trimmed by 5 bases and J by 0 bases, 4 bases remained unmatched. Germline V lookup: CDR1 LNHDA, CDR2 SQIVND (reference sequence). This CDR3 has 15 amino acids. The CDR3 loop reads CASSYQGVSNQPQHF. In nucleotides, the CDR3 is TGTGCCAGTAGTTATCAGGGGGTTAGCAATCAGCCCCAGCATTTT.

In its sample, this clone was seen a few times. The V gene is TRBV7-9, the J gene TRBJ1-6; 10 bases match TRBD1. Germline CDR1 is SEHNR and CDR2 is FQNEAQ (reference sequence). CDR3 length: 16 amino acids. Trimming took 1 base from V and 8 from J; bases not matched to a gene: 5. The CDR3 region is CASSLERTGGYSPLHF. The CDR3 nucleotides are TGTGCCAGCAGCTTAGAAAGGACAGGGGGTTATTCACCCCTCCACTTT.

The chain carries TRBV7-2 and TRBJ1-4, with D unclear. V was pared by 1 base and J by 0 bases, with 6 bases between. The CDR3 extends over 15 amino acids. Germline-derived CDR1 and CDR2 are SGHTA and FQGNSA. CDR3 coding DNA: TGTGCCAGCAGCTTAGGAGATGCAACTAATGAAAAACTGTTTTTT. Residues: CASSLGDATNEKLFF.

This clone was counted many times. This CDR3 reads CSAQTGQGIDGYTF. DNA for the CDR3: TGCAGCGCCCAAACGGGACAGGGGATTGATGGCTACACCTTC. The chain carries TRBV29-1 and TRBJ1-2; 10 bases map to TRBD1. Unmatched junction bases numbered 11, after V lost 7 bases and J lost 6 bases. Germline V gene sequence: CDR1 SQVTM, CDR2 ANQGSEA. The CDR3 covers 14 residues.

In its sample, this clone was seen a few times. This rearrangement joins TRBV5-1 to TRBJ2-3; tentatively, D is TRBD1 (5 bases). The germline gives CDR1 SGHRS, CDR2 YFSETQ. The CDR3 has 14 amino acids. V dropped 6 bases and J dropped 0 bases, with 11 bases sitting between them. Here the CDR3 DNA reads TGCGCCAGCACCAGGGATTCTAGCACAGATACGCAGTATTTT. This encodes CASTRDSSTDTQYF.

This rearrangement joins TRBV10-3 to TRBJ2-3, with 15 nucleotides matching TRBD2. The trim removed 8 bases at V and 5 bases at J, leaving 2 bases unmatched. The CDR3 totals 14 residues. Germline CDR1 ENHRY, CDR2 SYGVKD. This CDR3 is CAIGLAGGQDTQYF. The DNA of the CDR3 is TGTGCCATCGGACTAGCGGGGGGGCAAGATACGCAGTATTTT.

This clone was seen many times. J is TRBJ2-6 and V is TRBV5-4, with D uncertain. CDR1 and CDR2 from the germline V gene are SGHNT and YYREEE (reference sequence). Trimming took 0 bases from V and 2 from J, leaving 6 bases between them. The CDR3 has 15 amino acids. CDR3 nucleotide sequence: TGTGCCAGCAGCTTGGTTTCAGCTGGGGCCAACGTCCTGACTTTC. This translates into CASSLVSAGANVLTF.

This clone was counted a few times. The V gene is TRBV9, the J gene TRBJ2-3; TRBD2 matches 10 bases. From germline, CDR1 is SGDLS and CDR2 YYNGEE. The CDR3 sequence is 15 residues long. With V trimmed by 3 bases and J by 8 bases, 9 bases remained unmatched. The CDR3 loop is CASSATSGAPGTQYF. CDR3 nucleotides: TGTGCCAGCAGCGCTACTAGCGGGGCACCGGGTACGCAGTATTTT.

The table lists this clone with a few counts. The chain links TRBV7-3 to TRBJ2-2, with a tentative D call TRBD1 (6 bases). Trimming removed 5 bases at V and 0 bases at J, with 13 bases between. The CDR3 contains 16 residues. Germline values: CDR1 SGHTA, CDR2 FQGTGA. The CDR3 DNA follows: TGTGCCAGCAGCGATGGGACAACCGCGAACACCGGGGAGCTGTTTTTT. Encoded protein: CASSDGTTANTGELFF.

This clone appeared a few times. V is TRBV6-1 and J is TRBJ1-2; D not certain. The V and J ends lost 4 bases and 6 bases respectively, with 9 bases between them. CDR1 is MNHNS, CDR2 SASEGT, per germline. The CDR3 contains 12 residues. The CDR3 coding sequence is TGTGCCAGCAGTGGGAGTATCAATGGCTACACCTTC. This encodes CASSGSINGYTF.

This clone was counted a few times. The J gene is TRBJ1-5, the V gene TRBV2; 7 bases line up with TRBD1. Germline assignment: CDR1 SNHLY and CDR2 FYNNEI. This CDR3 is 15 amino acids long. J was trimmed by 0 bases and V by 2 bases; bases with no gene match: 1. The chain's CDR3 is CASSERQGSNQPQHF. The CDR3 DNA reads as TGTGCCAGCAGTGAAAGACAGGGTAGCAATCAGCCCCAGCATTTT.

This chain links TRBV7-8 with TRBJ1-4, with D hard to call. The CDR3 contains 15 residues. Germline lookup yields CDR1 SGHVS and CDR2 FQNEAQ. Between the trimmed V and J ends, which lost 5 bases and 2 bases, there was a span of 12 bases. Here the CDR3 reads CASSPAGVTNEKLFF. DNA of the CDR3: TGTGCCAGCAGCCCAGCGGGAGTGACTAATGAAAAACTGTTTTTT. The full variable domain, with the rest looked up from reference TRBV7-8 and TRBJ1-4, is GAGVSQSPRYKVAKRGQDVALRCDPISGHVSLFWYQQALGQGPEFLTYFQNEAQLDKSGLPSDRFFAERPEGSVSTLKIQRTQQEDSAVYLCASSPAGVTNEKLFFGSGTQLSVL.

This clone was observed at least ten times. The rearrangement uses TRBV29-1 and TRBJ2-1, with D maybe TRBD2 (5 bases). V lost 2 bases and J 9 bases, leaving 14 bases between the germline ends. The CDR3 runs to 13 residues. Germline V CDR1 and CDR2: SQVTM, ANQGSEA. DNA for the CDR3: TGCAGCGTTGAAACCGGGTACCGGGGTGAGCAGTTCTTC. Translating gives CSVETGYRGEQFF.

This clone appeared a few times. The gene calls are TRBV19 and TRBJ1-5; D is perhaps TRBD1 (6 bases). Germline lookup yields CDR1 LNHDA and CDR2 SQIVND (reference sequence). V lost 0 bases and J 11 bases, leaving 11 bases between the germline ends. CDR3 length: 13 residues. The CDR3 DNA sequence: TGTGCCAGTAGTATAGAAAGAACAGGGACCCAGCATTTT. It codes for CASSIERTGTQHF.